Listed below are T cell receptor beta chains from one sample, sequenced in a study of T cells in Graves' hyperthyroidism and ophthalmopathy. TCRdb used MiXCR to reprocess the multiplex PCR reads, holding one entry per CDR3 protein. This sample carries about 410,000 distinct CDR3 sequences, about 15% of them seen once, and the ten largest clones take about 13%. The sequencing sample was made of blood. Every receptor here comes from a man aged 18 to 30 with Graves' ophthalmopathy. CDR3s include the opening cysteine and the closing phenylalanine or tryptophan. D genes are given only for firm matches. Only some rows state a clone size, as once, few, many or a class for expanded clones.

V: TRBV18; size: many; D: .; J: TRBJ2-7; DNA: TGTGCCAGCTCACCACCGACTTTACGGTACGAGCAGTACTTC; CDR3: CASSPPTLRYEQYF
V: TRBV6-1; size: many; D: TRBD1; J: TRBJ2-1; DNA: TGTGCCAGCAGGGGACAGGGTCTATACAATGAGCAGTTCTTC; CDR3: CASRGQGLYNEQFF
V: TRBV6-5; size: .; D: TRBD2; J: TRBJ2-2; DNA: TGTGCCAGCAGTTCATTAGCGGGAGTGAACACCGGGGAGCTGTTTTTT; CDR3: CASSSLAGVNTGELFF
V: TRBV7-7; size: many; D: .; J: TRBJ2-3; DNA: TGTGCTAGCAGCTTAAGTGATGTGAGGGCAGATACGCAGTATTTT; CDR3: CASSLSDVRADTQYF
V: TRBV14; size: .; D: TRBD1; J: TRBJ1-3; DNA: TGTGCCAGCAGCCCCCTAGGGCAGGGGGCAAACTCTGGAAACACCATATATTTT; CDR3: CASSPLGQGANSGNTIYF
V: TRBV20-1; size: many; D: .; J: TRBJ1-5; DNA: TGCAGTGCTCCTCGGGGGCAGAATCAGCCCCAGCATTTT; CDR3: CSAPRGQNQPQHF
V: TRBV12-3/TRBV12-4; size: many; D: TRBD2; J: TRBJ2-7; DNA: TGTGCCAGCAGTTTAACGGCTAGCGGGACATACGAGCAGTACTTC; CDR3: CASSLTASGTYEQYF
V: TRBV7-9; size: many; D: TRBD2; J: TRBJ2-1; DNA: TGTGCCAGCAGTTTGACGAGCGGGGGCCCCTACAATGAGCAGTTCTTC; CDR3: CASSLTSGGPYNEQFF
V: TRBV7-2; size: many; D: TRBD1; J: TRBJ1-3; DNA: TGTGCCAGCAGCCGGGACAGGGCCGGAAACACCATATATTTT; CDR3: CASSRDRAGNTIYF
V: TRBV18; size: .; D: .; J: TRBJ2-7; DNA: TGTGCCAGCTCGGCCAGGGAACCCTACGAGCAGTACTTC; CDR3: CASSAREPYEQYF
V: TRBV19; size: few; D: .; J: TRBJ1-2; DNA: TGTGCCAGTAGTATAGCGGAAGCAGGGCGCTATGGCTACACCTTC; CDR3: CASSIAEAGRYGYTF
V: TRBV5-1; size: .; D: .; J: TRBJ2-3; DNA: TGCGCCAGCTACCTCTTGGGGAATACGCAGTATTTT; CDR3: CASYLLGNTQYF
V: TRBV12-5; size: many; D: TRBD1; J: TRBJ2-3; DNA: TGTGCTAGTGGGCCACAGGGGTACACAGATACGCAGTATTTT; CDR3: CASGPQGYTDTQYF
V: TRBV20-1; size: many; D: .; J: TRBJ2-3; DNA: TGCAGTGCTAGAGCTCTCCGGTACACAGATACGCAGTATTTT; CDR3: CSARALRYTDTQYF
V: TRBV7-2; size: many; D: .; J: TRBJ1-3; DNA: TGTGCCAGCAGCTTAAGGGCAGTTGGTCAATCCATATATTTT; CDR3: CASSLRAVGQSIYF